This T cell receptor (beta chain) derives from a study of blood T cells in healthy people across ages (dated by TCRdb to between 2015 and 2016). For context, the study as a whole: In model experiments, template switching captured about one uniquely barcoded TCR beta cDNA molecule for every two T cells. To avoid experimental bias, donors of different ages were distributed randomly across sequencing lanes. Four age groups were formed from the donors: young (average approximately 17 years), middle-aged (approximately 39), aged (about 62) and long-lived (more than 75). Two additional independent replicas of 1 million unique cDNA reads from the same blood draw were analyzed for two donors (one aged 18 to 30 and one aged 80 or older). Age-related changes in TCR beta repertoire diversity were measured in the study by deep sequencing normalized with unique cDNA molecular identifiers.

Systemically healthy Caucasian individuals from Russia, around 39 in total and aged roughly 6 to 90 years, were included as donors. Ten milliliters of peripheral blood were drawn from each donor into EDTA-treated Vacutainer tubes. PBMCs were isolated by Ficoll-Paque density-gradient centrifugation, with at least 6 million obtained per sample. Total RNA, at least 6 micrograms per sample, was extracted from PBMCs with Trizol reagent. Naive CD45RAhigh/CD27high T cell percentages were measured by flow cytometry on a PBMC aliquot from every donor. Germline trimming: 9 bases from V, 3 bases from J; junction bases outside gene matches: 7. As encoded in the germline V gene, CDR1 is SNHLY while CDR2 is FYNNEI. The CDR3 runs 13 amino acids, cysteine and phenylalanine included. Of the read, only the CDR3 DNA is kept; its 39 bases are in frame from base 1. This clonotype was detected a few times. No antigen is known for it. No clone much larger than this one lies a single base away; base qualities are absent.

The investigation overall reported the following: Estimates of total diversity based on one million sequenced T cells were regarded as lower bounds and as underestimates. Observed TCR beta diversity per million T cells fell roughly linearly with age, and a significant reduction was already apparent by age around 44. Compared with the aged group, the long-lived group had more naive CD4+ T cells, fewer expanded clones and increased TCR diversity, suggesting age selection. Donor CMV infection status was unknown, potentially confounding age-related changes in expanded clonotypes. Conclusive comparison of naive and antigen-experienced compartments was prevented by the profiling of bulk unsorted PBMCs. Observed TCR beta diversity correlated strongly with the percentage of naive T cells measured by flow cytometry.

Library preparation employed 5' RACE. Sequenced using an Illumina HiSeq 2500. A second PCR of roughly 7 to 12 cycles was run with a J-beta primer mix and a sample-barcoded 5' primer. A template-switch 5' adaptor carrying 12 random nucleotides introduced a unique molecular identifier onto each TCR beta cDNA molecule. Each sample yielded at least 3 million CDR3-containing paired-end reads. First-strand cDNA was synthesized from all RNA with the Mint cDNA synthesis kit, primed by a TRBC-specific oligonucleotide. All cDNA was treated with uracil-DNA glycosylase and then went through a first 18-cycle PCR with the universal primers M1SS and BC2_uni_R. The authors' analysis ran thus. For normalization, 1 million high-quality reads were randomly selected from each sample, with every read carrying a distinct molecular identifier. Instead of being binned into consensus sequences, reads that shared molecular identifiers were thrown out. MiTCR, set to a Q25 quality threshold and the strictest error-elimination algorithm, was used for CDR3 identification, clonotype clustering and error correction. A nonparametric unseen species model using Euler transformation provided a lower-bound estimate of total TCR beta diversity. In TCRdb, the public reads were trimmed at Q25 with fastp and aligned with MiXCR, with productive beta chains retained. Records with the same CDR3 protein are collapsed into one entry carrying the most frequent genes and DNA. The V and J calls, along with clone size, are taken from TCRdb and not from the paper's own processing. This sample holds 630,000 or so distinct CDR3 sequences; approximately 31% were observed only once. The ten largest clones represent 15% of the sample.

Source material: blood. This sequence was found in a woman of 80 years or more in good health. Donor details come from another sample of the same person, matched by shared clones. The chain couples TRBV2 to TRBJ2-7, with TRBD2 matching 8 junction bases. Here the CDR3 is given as CASTSGLFYEQYF. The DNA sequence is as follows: TGTGCCAGTACTAGCGGACTATTCTACGAGCAGTACTTC.